The sequence of this TCR beta chain was determined in a study of cytomegalovirus exposure and HLA in healthy donors. Findings and caveats of the study: For presence/absence analyses, sequencing depth was assumed to be roughly uniform across donors. A later analysis found most CMV-associated TCR beta chains apparently HLA-restricted.

A multiplex PCR was run with 60 Vbeta primers and 13 Jbeta primers. The data were produced by immunoSEQ multiplex PCR, yet TCRdb's version contains in-frame clones alone and is incomplete. The data contain about 96,000 clones, more than 60% of them seen just once; the ten biggest clones take up roughly 7.3%. Comments on this clone: Its target is unknown.

The germline CDR1 and CDR2 sequences are SGHRS and YFSETQ. The CDR3 length is 15 residues. Trimming took 6 bases from V and 1 from J, leaving 16 bases between them. The material sequenced was PBMCs. The gene calls are TRBV5-1 and TRBJ1-1; tentative D call: TRBD1 (5 bases). The receptor's source is a man aged 50 to 59 in good health and CMV-seropositive. DNA of the CDR3: TGCGCCAGCACTCAGGGTGAGCGGGCGAACACTGAAGCTTTCTTT. Translating it yields CASTQGERANTEAFF.